The present T cell receptor (beta chain) was sequenced within a study of T-cell memory formation after mild COVID-19. There are a few counts of this clonotype. Each CDR3 protein is one row after TCRdb ran MiXCR on the 5' RACE reads. This sample yields approximately 260,000 distinct CDR3 sequences, of which approximately 16% are seen a single time; approximately 20% belongs to the top ten. This receptor was taken from a man in his late teens or twenties who had mild COVID-19 (a few samples of this study predate the infection). Cell type and time point are not known. The sequenced sample was PBMCs or a T cell subset sorted from them (not recorded which).

DNA of the CDR3: TGTGCCAGCAGCCCCCCCGGAGCGGGCAGCACAGATACGCAGTATTTT. This gives the protein CASSPPGAGSTDTQYF. The V and J genes are TRBV27 and TRBJ2-3; a possible D gene is TRBD2 (6 bases). V lost 6 bases, J lost 0 bases, and 16 bases lay in between. CDR3 length: 16 residues. Germline V gene sequence: CDR1 MNHEY, CDR2 SMNVEV (reference sequence).